This T cell receptor (beta chain) was recovered during a study of shared clonotypes between healthy human individuals. Notes on the study in general: Sharing across four donors was highest in naive CD4 (approximately 5%) and lowest in memory CD8 (around 0.4%). Generation probability values for non-shared clonotypes were lower than those for clonotypes shared by all four donors. Clonotype sharing among donors likely depends on sequencing depth. Only a few donors were included, so the genetic and exposure-history diversity represented was limited.

Points on this clone: The antigen remains undetermined.

In the naive CD8 group, cells lacked CD45RO and were positively selected for CCR7, so terminally differentiated effector memory CD45RA+ cells were left out. The method was immunoSEQ multiplex PCR; TCRdb's version includes in-frame clones alone and lacks a portion of them. The table lists hundreds of thousands of clones, approximately 96% of them singletons. This TCR was sampled from a woman aged 25 to 39 in good health. Material: naive CD8+ T cells sorted from blood.

The CDR3 nucleotides are TGTGCCAGTAGTTATCTAGCGGGTTACAATGAGCAGTTCTTC. Translating it yields CASSYLAGYNEQFF. The chain couples TRBV19 to TRBJ2-1, with 8 bases lining up with TRBD2. V shed 5 bases, J shed 4 bases, and the junction held 4 bases outside the gene matches. CDR3 size: 14 residues. Germline loops: CDR1 LNHDA, CDR2 SQIVND (reference sequence). The entire variable domain, with the rest obtained from reference TRBV19 and TRBJ2-1, is as follows: DGGITQSPKYLFRKEGQNVTLSCEQNLNHDAMYWYRQDPGQGLRLIYYSQIVNDFQKGDIAEGYSVSREKKESFPLTVTSAQKNPTAFYLCASSYLAGYNEQFFGPGTRLTVL.